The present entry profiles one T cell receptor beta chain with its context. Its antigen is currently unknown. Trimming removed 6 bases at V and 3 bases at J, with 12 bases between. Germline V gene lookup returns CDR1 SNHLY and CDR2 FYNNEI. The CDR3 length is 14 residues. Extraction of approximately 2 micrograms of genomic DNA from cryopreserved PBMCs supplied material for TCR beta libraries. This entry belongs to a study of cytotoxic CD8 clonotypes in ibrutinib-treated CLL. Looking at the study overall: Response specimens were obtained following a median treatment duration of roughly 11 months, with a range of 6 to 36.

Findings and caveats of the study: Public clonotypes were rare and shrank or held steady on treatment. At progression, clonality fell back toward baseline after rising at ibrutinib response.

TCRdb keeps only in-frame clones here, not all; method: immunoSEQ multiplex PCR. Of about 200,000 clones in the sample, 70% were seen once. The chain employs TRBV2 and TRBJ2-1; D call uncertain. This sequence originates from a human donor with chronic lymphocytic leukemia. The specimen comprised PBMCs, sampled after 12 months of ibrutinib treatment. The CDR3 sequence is CASRRRAVYNEQFF. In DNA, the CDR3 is TGTGCCAGCAGACGAAGGGCAGTCTACAATGAGCAGTTCTTC.